One sample yielded the 27 T cell receptor beta chains listed below, sequenced in a study of human T cells and chemical hapten exposure. TCRdb re-derived calls from the RACE reads in MiXCR, one entry per CDR3 protein. This repertoire shows fewer than 500,000 distinct CDR3 sequences, around 5% found once; its top ten account for approximately 2.1%. Regarding time point: patch test 1, 2 weeks after DPC sensitization. The treatment was: therapeutic diphenylcyclopropenone sensitization with weekly scalp DPC. Sample: whole blood, taken in connection with sensitization to the hapten diphenylcyclopropenone (DPC). These receptors all stem from a woman aged 45 to 65 with alopecia areata. Some clones in this sample may be carry-over from other donors' samples.

This chain connects TRBV5-1 to TRBJ1-2; no reliable D call. The CDR3 covers 14 residues. V was clipped by 0 bases and J by 4 bases, with 10 bases between them. Germline CDR1 SGHRS, CDR2 YFSETQ. CDR3: CASSLEVGLYGYTF. The CDR3 DNA reads TGCGCCAGCAGCTTGGAGGTAGGCCTCTATGGCTACACCTTC.

The sample holds a few counts of this clonotype. The V and J genes are TRBV18 and TRBJ2-1, with 7 bases identical to TRBD2. The V gene end was trimmed by 1 base and the J gene end by 6 bases; junction bases not matched to a gene: 3. Germline-derived CDR1 and CDR2 are KGHSH and LQKENI. The CDR3 extends over 14 amino acids. The DNA for the CDR3 is TGTGCCAGCTCACCACAGGGAGGGGCCAATGAGCAGTTCTTC. It yields the protein CASSPQGGANEQFF.

The CDR3 DNA reads TGTGCCAGCAACAGCGGCGGCGGCACAGATACGCAGTATTTT. Residues: CASNSGGGTDTQYF. The gene calls are TRBV12-3 or TRBV12-4 and TRBJ2-3; weak D call: TRBD2 (5 bases). Trimming removed 7 bases at V and 1 base at J, with 12 bases between. The CDR3 is made up of 14 amino acids.

This clonotype was recorded at least ten times. The chain recombines TRBV6-1 with TRBJ1-4; 8 bases map to TRBD1. V lost 5 bases, J lost 3 bases, and 8 bases stayed unmatched. Germline V gene sequence: CDR1 MNHNS, CDR2 SASEGT. The CDR3 is 16 amino acids. Here the CDR3 DNA reads TGTGCCAGCAGTCCGCGGACAGGGAGGCCTAATGAAAAACTGTTTTTT. It codes for CASSPRTGRPNEKLFF.

This clonotype was seen more than once but under ten times. The rearrangement links TRBV30 to TRBJ1-1; D is ambiguous. The CDR3 runs to 12 residues. The germline V gene has CDR1 GTSNPN and CDR2 SVGIG (reference sequence). The germline V and J ends were trimmed by 0 bases and 6 bases, with 8 bases remaining between them. CDR3 sequence: CAWSVPGAEAFF. CDR3 DNA sequence: TGTGCCTGGAGTGTACCAGGTGCTGAAGCTTTCTTT.

This clonotype was recorded many times. The chain has TRBV27 and TRBJ1-5; 9 bases are a match to TRBD1. Germline lookup yields CDR1 MNHEY and CDR2 SMNVEV (reference sequence). CDR3 length: 15 amino acids. Trimming removed 5 bases from V and 7 bases from J; junction bases left unmatched: 9. Written as DNA, the CDR3 is TGTGCCAGCAGTGGACAGGGGTTACTTACACAGCCCCAGCATTTT. Its protein is CASSGQGLLTQPQHF.

This chain links TRBV7-6 with TRBJ2-7; 8 bases line up with TRBD1. V trimming: 6 bases; J trimming: 3 bases; junction bases outside the gene matches: 10. The CDR3 loop spans 15 amino acids. The germline V gene has CDR1 SGHVS and CDR2 FNYEAQ. CDR3 coding DNA: TGTGCCAGCAGTCCGACAGGGGCCGCGGTCTACGAGCAGTACTTC. Translating it yields CASSPTGAAVYEQYF.

The J gene is TRBJ1-1, the V gene TRBV6-5; no clear D gene. Trimming removed 8 bases at V and 1 base at J, with 8 bases between. In germline, CDR1 is MNHEY, CDR2 SVGAGI. The CDR3 spans 12 residues. CDR3 loop: CASCPENTEAFF. As DNA, the CDR3 is TGTGCCAGCTGCCCCGAGAACACTGAAGCTTTCTTT.

The chain recombines TRBV28 with TRBJ1-2, with unresolved D. The CDR3 loop spans 13 amino acids. Deletions cut 5 bases from V and 5 bases from J, with 12 bases between. Germline V gene data show CDR1 as MDHEN and CDR2 as SYDVKM. CDR3 nucleotide sequence: TGTGCCAGCAGTCCCCCATGGGAATATGGCTACACCTTC. Translating it yields CASSPPWEYGYTF.

This clonotype was recorded at least ten times. The chain combines TRBV5-1 with TRBJ1-5; TRBD1 aligns across 7 bases. V lost 0 bases, J lost 15 bases, and 9 bases stayed unmatched. Germline-derived CDR1 and CDR2 are SGHRS and YFSETQ. The CDR3 runs 13 residues. DNA of the CDR3: TGCGCCAGCAGCTTGGGAGAGGGGGCAGCTTGGCATTTT. It codes for CASSLGEGAAWHF.

At least ten counts were recorded for this clonotype. This rearrangement joins TRBV5-1 to TRBJ1-4, with D perhaps TRBD1 (6 bases). CDR3 length equals 14 residues. Per the germline V gene, CDR1 is SGHRS and CDR2 is YFSETQ. V lost 4 bases and J lost 12, with 19 bases in between. CDR3 in DNA: TGCGCCAGCAGCCGACAGGAACCCCAGGCGGAACTGTTTTTT. This codes for CASSRQEPQAELFF.

This clonotype came up a few times. V and J are TRBV12-3 or TRBV12-4 and TRBJ1-3, with no clear D. The CDR3 contains 16 residues. Trimming took off 5 bases at V and 1 base at J, with 15 bases between the two ends. This chain's CDR3 is CASSLPPQISGNTIYF. For the CDR3, the DNA is TGTGCCAGCAGTCTCCCACCACAGATTTCTGGAAACACCATATATTTT.

This clonotype was found many times. V usage is TRBV29-1 and J usage is TRBJ1-2; no firm D call. V lost 1 base to trimming and J lost 5 bases, with 11 bases between them. The CDR3 is made up of 13 amino acids. The germline CDR1 and CDR2 sequences are SQVTM and ANQGSEA. CDR3 sequence reads: CSVEGGVPYGYTF. The CDR3 DNA reads as TGCAGCGTTGAAGGTGGGGTTCCTTATGGCTACACCTTC.

This clonotype was seen repeatedly, ten times or more. V and J are TRBV7-9 and TRBJ1-4; the D is unclear. Germline V gives CDR1 SEHNR, CDR2 FQNEAQ (reference sequence). With 5 bases removed from V and 0 bases from J, the gap between germline ends came to 10 bases. The CDR3 is 15 residues long. CDR3 sequence reads: CASSPTVATNEKLFF. The DNA for the CDR3 is TGTGCCAGCAGCCCAACAGTTGCAACTAATGAAAAACTGTTTTTT.

This clonotype was detected ten times or more. The J gene is TRBJ2-2, the V gene TRBV20-1, with 8 nucleotides matching TRBD1. Germline CDR1 DFQATT, CDR2 SNEGSKA (reference sequence). The J segment lost 0 bases and the V segment lost 6 bases, leaving 3 bases of the junction unmatched. The CDR3 contains 14 residues. The CDR3 nucleotides are TGCAGTGCCTGGGACAGGTCGAACACCGGGGAGCTGTTTTTT. Translating it yields CSAWDRSNTGELFF.

This clonotype was detected many times. The rearrangement joins TRBV3-1 to TRBJ1-1, with 8 bases that match TRBD1. The CDR3 sequence is 12 residues long. Losses at the gene ends were 9 bases for V and 5 bases for J; bases not matched to a gene: 5. Germline loops: CDR1 LGHDT, CDR2 YNNKEL (reference sequence). The CDR3 protein is CASTGGTTEAFF. The CDR3, as DNA: TGTGCCAGTACAGGGGGGACAACTGAAGCTTTCTTT.

This chain links TRBV27 with TRBJ1-4, with TRBD1 matching over 7 bases. The junction had 4 bases not matched to a gene; V was cut back by 8 bases and J by 7 bases. The CDR3 is made up of 12 amino acids. Germline V gene lookup returns CDR1 MNHEY and CDR2 SMNVEV (reference sequence). CDR3 in amino acids: CASSDRREKLFF. CDR3 coding DNA: TGTGCCAGCTCGGACAGGCGTGAAAAACTGTTTTTT.

Many counts were recorded for this clonotype. CDR3 in DNA: TGTGCTAGTGGTTTGCCAGGGACAGGGAAAAGCACCGGGGAGCTGTTTTTT. Residues: CASGLPGTGKSTGELFF. The chain combines TRBV12-5 with TRBJ2-2, with TRBD1 matching 9 bases. V lost 2 bases, J lost 4 bases, and 8 bases stayed unmatched. The CDR3 covers 17 residues. From germline, CDR1 is LGHNT and CDR2 FRNRAP.

This clonotype was seen many times. The rearrangement joins TRBV28 to TRBJ2-5, with 11 bases aligning to TRBD2. Germline V gene sequence: CDR1 MDHEN, CDR2 SYDVKM. CDR3 length: 15 residues. Trimming at V came to 4 bases and at J to 3 bases, leaving 4 bases not matched to a gene. In nucleotides, the CDR3 is TGTGCCAGCAGTTCTCTACTAGCGGGAGAAGAGACCCAGTACTTC. Its protein is CASSSLLAGEETQYF.

At least ten counts were recorded for this clonotype. The chain combines TRBV5-1 with TRBJ2-6; D call uncertain. The CDR3 sequence is 15 residues long. V lost 6 bases, J lost 1 base, and 11 bases lay in between. Germline CDR1 and CDR2: SGHRS and YFSETQ. The CDR3 coding sequence is TGCGCCAGCACCCAAGAGGTTTCTGGGGCCAACGTCCTGACTTTC. This encodes CASTQEVSGANVLTF.

This clonotype occurred many times. The chain links TRBV12-3 or TRBV12-4 to TRBJ2-2, with TRBD2 identical over 10 bases. The CDR3 is 14 amino acids. The J segment lost 6 bases and the V segment lost 7 bases, leaving 5 bases of the junction unmatched. CDR3 sequence: CASKGTSEAGELFF. The CDR3 DNA reads TGTGCCAGCAAAGGGACTAGCGAAGCCGGGGAGCTGTTTTTT.

The sample holds a few counts of this clonotype. With a much larger clone just one base away, this may be a read error. The V and J genes are TRBV6-6 and TRBJ2-6, with D maybe TRBD1 (6 bases). From germline, CDR1 is MNHNY and CDR2 SVGAGI (reference sequence). The CDR3 is 18 amino acids. CDR3 residues: CASSNGQPLGSGVNVLTF. For the CDR3, the DNA is TGTGCCAGCAGCAACGGACAGCCCTTGGGCTCTGGGGTCAACGTCCTGACTTTC.

This clonotype was counted at least ten times. The chain employs TRBV29-1 and TRBJ2-7; D might be TRBD2 (5 bases). V dropped 5 bases and J dropped 2 bases, with 13 bases sitting between them. Per the germline V gene, CDR1 is SQVTM and CDR2 is ANQGSEA. The length of the CDR3 is 13 residues. In nucleotides, the CDR3 is TGCAGCGTTTATTTGGAGGTGCCCTACGAGCAGTACTTC. It is translated as CSVYLEVPYEQYF.

This clonotype was picked up many times. V usage is TRBV18 and J usage is TRBJ1-1; D remains unclear. The CDR3 runs to 13 residues. The V end was cut by 4 bases, the J end by 2 bases, with 8 bases between. In germline, CDR1 is KGHSH, CDR2 LQKENI. Written as DNA, the CDR3 is TGTGCCAGCTCACTTACAGACAACACTGAAGCTTTCTTT. Amino acid sequence: CASSLTDNTEAFF.

As regards this clonotype: An end of the junction does not agree with germline; a read error may underlie this. The CDR3 DNA reads TGTGCCAGCTCACCGGGACAGGGTCTTGTCGGGGACTTC. Translating gives CASSPGQGLVGDF. The chain employs TRBV18 and TRBJ2-4; 9 positions match TRBD1. The CDR3 runs 13 residues. Germline assignment: CDR1 KGHSH and CDR2 LQKENI.

The CDR3 is CASSSGTREMQETQYF. The DNA for the CDR3 is TGTGCCAGCAGTTCCGGGACTAGGGAGATGCAAGAGACCCAGTACTTC. This rearrangement joins TRBV6-6 to TRBJ2-5; 8 nucleotides align to TRBD2. In germline, CDR1 is MNHNY, CDR2 SVGAGI (reference sequence). Losses at the gene ends were 4 bases for V and 2 bases for J; bases not matched to a gene: 9. This CDR3 region has 16 residues.

This clonotype was picked up many times. The rearrangement uses TRBV7-6 and TRBJ2-7, with D possibly matching TRBD2 (6 bases). The CDR3 totals 15 residues. Per germline, CDR1 SGHVS and CDR2 FNYEAQ. V was clipped by 4 bases and J by 2 bases, with 15 bases between them. Here the CDR3 reads CASSSERAPAYEQYF. The DNA for the CDR3 is TGTGCCAGCAGCTCAGAGCGGGCACCGGCCTACGAGCAGTACTTC.